This T cell receptor (beta chain) was sequenced for a study of a mutant IDH1 vaccine in newly diagnosed glioma. Germline CDR1 reads LNHDA; CDR2 reads SQIVND (reference sequence). The CDR3 spans 14 residues. V was shortened by 5 bases and J by 0 bases, with 8 bases between the two germline ends. The repertoire was sequenced with immunoSEQ multiplex PCR; TCRdb's copy has only in-frame clones and lacks some. The table has about 24,000 clones, 82% seen once; the top ten hold about 4%. Notes on this clone: The target antigen is unknown.

Time point of the sample: week 47, end of study. Mutant IDH1 20-mer peptide, at 300 ug, made up each vaccine dose, with topical imiquimod. The sequencing here drew on PBMCs, taken from a glioma patient whose treatment included an IDH1 peptide vaccine. This chain uses TRBV19 with TRBJ1-3, with D perhaps matching TRBD1 (5 bases). The TCR sequence derives from a man in his forties or fifties with glioma. Some clones in this sample may be carry-over from other donors' samples. The CDR3 DNA sequence: TGTGCCAGTAGTTTCGGGACCTCTGGAAACACCATATATTTT. It translates to CASSFGTSGNTIYF.